The sequence of this T cell receptor (beta chain) was determined in a study of OX40 agonist ivuxolimab in advanced cancers. Study background: Patients were infused with ivuxolimab every 2 weeks at 0.01 to 10 mg/kg. The study enrolled dose-escalation patients with hepatocellular carcinoma, melanoma, renal cell or head and neck cancer. Three patients, one with hepatocellular carcinoma and two with cutaneous melanoma, achieved partial responses. Findings of the study overall: At 0.1 to 3.0 mg/kg, CD4+ and CD8+ blood T cells expanded clonally by week 6.

Comments on this clone: What it binds is not known.

TCRdb keeps only in-frame clones here, not all; method: immunoSEQ multiplex PCR. The repertoire holds more than 25,000 clones, with approximately 86% as singletons. The sequences come from CD4+ or CD8+ T cells sorted from blood, collected in a trial of the OX40 agonist ivuxolimab. The TCR originated in an adult with an advanced solid tumor such as melanoma, head and neck, liver or kidney cancer.

This CDR3 is CASSGTESSYNEQFF. CDR3 in DNA: TGCGCCAGCAGTGGTACTGAGAGCTCCTACAATGAGCAGTTCTTC. The chain uses TRBV10-2 and TRBJ2-1; D is uncertain. Germline loops: CDR1 WSHSY, CDR2 SAAADI. Trimming removed 4 bases from V and 0 bases from J, with 10 bases in between. The CDR3 extends over 15 amino acids.